This TCR beta chain originates from a study of control samples from healthy donors and cancer patients. J lost 6 bases, V lost 0 bases, and 4 bases had no gene match. Germline CDR1 and CDR2: MNHNY and SVGAGI (reference sequence). The CDR3 is made up of 14 amino acids. Repertoires were generated with immunoSEQ multiplex PCR, while TCRdb's copy carries only in-frame clones and drops some. The sample carries about 160,000 clones, approximately 96% recorded once. This receptor was taken from a middle-aged woman in good health. This chain connects TRBV6-6 to TRBJ1-2, with TRBD1 matching over 7 bases. Sequences were obtained from blood. Here the CDR3 reads CASSYSGGEDGYTF. The CDR3 DNA sequence: TGTGCCAGCAGTTACTCAGGGGGCGAGGATGGCTACACCTTC.